These 6 T cell receptor beta chains came from one sample sequenced in a study of response to subunit inactivated influenza vaccine. Using its own MiXCR run on the RT-PCR reads, TCRdb lists one record per CDR3 protein. The sample has about 700,000 distinct CDR3 sequences, 15% to 18% seen once. Sequences were derived from PBMCs from blood, sampled roughly 12 days after vaccination. The receptor set was obtained from a man aged 50 to 59 who received an inactivated influenza vaccine.

This rearrangement joins TRBV5-1 to TRBJ2-6; perhaps TRBD1 as D (6 bases). The CDR3 extends over 15 amino acids. V lost 4 bases and J lost 1, with 9 bases in between. Germline CDR1 reads SGHRS; CDR2 reads YFSETQ. The CDR3, as DNA: TGCGCCAGCAGCGTCAGGGGATCTGGGGCCAACGTCCTGACTTTC. This codes for CASSVRGSGANVLTF.

This clonotype showed up just a few times. This chain uses TRBV29-1 with TRBJ2-7; 8 positions match TRBD1. The CDR3 is 12 amino acids. Germline loops: CDR1 SQVTM, CDR2 ANQGSEA. The junction had 3 bases not matched to a gene; V was cut back by 5 bases and J by 3 bases. CDR3 loop: CSVLDRGYEQYF. In DNA, the CDR3 is TGCAGCGTTCTCGACAGGGGCTACGAGCAGTACTTC.

This clonotype was detected ten times or more. V is TRBV4-1 and J is TRBJ1-2; 7 bases fit TRBD1. Trimming at V came to 4 bases and at J to 1 base, leaving 6 bases not matched to a gene. Germline CDR1 and CDR2: MGHRA and YSYEKL. CDR3 length: 15 residues. The CDR3 region has the DNA TGCGCCAGCAGCCGAACAGGGGCGGGTAACTATGGCTACACCTTC. Protein sequence: CASSRTGAGNYGYTF.

This clonotype was detected a few times. The chain couples TRBV5-4 to TRBJ2-2, with 11 nucleotides matching TRBD2. V gave up 1 base and J gave up 7 bases; unmatched junction bases: 3. The CDR3 contains 15 residues. Germline CDR1 reads SGHNT; CDR2 reads YYREEE (reference sequence). CDR3 protein: CASSLRLAGLGELFF. The CDR3 region has the DNA TGTGCCAGCAGCTTGAGACTAGCGGGACTCGGGGAGCTGTTTTTT. Full variable domain (outside the CDR3, taken from reference TRBV5-4 and TRBJ2-2): ETGVTQSPTHLIKTRGQQVTLRCSSQSGHNTVSWYQQALGQGPQFIFQYYREEENGRGNFPPRFSGLQFPNYSSELNVNALELDDSALYLCASSLRLAGLGELFFGEGSRLTVL.

The CDR3 protein is CASSLRFAGYEQFF. The CDR3 nucleotides are TGTGCCAGCAGCTTGAGGTTTGCGGGGTATGAGCAGTTCTTC. This chain connects TRBV11-3 to TRBJ2-1, with D tentatively TRBD2 (6 bases). Germline loops: CDR1 SGHNT, CDR2 YENEEA. The V and J ends lost 3 bases and 8 bases respectively, with 14 bases between them. The CDR3 contains 14 residues.

Only a few counts were recorded for this clonotype. The gene calls are TRBV20-1 and TRBJ2-5; 7 nucleotides match TRBD2. The CDR3 extends over 13 amino acids. V shed 5 bases and J 5 bases; nucleotides not matched to a gene: 8. The germline gives CDR1 DFQATT, CDR2 SNEGSKA (reference sequence). CDR3: CSAQGLVWETQYF. In DNA form, the CDR3 reads TGCAGTGCTCAAGGACTAGTTTGGGAGACCCAGTACTTC.